The sequence of this T cell receptor beta chain was determined in a study of CD8+CD57+ T cells in acquired aplastic anemia. Overall study results and limits: CD8+ Simpson's diversity showed no significant patient-control difference. Researchers report that approximately 28 CD8+ CDR3 sequences appeared in both patients and controls.

This clonotype was seen many times. Its antigen is unidentified. V lost 3 bases and J lost 12, with 18 bases in between. CDR3 size: 14 residues. CDR1 and CDR2 (germline): LNHDA, SQIVND (reference sequence). CDR3 and TCR beta VDJ profiling relied on genomic DNA as the template. MiXCR, applied by TCRdb to the reads, yields one record per CDR3 protein. This table has some 290,000 distinct CDR3 sequences, approximately 56% appearing once. The receptor comes from a human donor with severe aplastic anemia or a healthy control (not recorded which). J is TRBJ2-1 and V is TRBV19; possible D gene TRBD2, 5 bases. The sequenced material came from sorted CD4+, CD8+, or CD8+CD57+ T cells (not recorded which) from PBMCs. CDR3: CASSIGLPTFGQFF. Here the CDR3 DNA reads TGTGCCAGTAGTATCGGACTCCCAACCTTTGGGCAGTTCTTC.